The present TCR beta chain was sequenced within a study of blood T cells in healthy people across ages. Per the germline V gene, CDR1 is MGHDK and CDR2 is SYGVNS. The CDR3 runs 15 residues. Trimming cost V 1 base and J 6 bases; bases outside gene matches: 3. The use of a sample-barcoded 5' primer and a J-beta primer mix characterized a second PCR of 7 to 11 cycles. From the 5' RACE reads, TCRdb called clonotypes with MiXCR, one entry per CDR3 protein. The profile shows some 710,000 distinct CDR3 sequences, around 45% of them singletons. This TCR came from a man older than 75 in good health. The rearrangement links TRBV25-1 to TRBJ2-1, with 10 positions matching TRBD2. Sample: blood. This CDR3 is CASSESGLASNEQFF. DNA of the CDR3: TGTGCCAGCAGTGAATCGGGACTAGCGTCCAATGAGCAGTTCTTC.